Shown below are 2 T cell receptor beta chains from a single sample sequenced in a study of blood T cell repertoires in COVID-19. The repertoire was sequenced with immunoSEQ multiplex PCR; TCRdb's copy has only in-frame clones and lacks some. The sample records hundreds of thousands of clones, approximately 85% being singletons. The sample was peripheral blood. The receptors here all came from a woman in her twenties or thirties with acute or convalescent COVID-19.

V is TRBV19 and J is TRBJ2-5; 9 nucleotides line up with TRBD1. Trimming took 5 bases from V and 6 from J; bases not matched to a gene: 7. CDR3 length: 14 residues. Germline CDR1 reads LNHDA; CDR2 reads SQIVND (reference sequence). This chain's CDR3 is CASSVTGGGKTQYF. CDR3 in DNA: TGTGCCAGTAGTGTAACAGGGGGCGGGAAGACCCAGTACTTC.

The chain has TRBV7-2 and TRBJ1-2; TRBD1 is a possible D gene (5 bases). V was clipped by 4 bases and J by 4 bases, with 13 bases between them. The CDR3 has 14 amino acids. Germline CDR1 is SGHTA and CDR2 is FQGNSA. The CDR3 nucleotides read TGTGCCAGCAGCTCGACAGCCCTGAGCTATGGCTACACCTTC. The encoded protein is CASSSTALSYGYTF.